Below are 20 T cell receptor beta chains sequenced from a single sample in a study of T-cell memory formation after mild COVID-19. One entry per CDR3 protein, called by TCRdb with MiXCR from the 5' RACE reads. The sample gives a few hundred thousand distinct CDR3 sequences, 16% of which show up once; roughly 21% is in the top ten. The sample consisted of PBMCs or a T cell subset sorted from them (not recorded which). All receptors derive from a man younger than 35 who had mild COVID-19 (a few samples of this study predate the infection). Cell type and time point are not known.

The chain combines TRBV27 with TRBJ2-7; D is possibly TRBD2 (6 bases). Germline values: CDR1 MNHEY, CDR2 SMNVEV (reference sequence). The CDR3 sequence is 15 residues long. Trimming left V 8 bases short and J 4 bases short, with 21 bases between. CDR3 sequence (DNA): TGTGCCAGCCGTCGATCGGGACTCCGGGGGTACGAGCAGTACGTC. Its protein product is CASRRSGLRGYEQYV.

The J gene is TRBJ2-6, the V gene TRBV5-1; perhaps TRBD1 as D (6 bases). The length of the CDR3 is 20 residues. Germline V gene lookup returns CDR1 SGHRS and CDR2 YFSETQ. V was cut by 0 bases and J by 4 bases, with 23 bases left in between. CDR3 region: CASSLEAPGHRSSGANVLTF. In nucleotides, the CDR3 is TGCGCCAGCAGCTTGGAAGCGCCGGGACACCGAAGCTCGGGGGCCAACGTCCTGACTTTC.

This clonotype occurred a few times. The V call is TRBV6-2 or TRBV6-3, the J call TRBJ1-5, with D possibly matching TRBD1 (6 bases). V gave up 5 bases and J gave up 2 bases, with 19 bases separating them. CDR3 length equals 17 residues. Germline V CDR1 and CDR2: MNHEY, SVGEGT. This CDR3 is CASSKQVRGLGNQPQHF. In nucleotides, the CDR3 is TGTGCCAGCAGTAAACAGGTCAGGGGACTTGGCAATCAGCCCCAGCATTTT.

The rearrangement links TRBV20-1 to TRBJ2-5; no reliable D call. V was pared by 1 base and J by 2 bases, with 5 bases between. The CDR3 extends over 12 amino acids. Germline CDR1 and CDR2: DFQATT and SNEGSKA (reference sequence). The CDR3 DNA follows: TGCAGTGCTAGAGTCCCACAAGAGACCCAGTACTTC. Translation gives CSARVPQETQYF.

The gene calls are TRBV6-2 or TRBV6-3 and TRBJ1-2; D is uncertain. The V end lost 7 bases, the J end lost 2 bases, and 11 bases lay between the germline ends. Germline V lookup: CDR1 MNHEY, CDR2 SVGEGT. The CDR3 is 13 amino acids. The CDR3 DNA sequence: TGTGCCAGCACCCACGGCGGGAACTATGGCTACACCTTC. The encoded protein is CASTHGGNYGYTF.

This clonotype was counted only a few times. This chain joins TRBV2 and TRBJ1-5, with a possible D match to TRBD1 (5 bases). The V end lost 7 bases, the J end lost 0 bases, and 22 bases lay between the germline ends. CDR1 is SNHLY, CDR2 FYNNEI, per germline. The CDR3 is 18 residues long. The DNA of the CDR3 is TGTGCCAGCACGAAAGATCCCCGGGACGCAGATAGCAATCAGCCCCAGCATTTT. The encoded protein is CASTKDPRDADSNQPQHF.

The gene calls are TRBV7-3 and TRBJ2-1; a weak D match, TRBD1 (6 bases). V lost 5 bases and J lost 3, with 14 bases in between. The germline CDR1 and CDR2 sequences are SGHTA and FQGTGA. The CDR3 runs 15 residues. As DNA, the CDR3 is TGTGCCAGCAGCGTAGGACAGAGCTTCTACAATGAGCAGTTCTTC. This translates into CASSVGQSFYNEQFF.

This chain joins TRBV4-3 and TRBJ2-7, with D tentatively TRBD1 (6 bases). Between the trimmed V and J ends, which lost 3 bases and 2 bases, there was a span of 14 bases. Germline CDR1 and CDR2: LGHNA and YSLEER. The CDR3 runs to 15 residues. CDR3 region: CASSHTDRPAYEQYF. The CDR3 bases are TGCGCCAGCAGCCACACCGACAGGCCGGCCTACGAGCAGTACTTC.

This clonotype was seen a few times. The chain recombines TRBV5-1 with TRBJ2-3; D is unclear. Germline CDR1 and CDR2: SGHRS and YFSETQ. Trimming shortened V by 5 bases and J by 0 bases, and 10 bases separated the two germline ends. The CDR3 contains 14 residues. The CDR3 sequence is CASSSFDSTDTQYF. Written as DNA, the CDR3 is TGCGCCAGCAGTTCTTTCGACAGCACAGATACGCAGTATTTT.

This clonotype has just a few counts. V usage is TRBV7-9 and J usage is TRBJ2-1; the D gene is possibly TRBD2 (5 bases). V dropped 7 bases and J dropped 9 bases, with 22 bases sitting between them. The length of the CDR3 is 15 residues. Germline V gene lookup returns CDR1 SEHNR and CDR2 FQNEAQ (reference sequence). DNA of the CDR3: TGTGCCAGCACCTTTATGGGGAGCGGAAAGACTGAGCAGTTCTTC. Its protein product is CASTFMGSGKTEQFF.

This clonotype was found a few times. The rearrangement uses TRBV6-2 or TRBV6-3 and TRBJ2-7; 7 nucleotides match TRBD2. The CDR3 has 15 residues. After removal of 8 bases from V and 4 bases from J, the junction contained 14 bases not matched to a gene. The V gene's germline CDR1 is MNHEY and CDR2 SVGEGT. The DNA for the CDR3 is TGTGCCAGCCGCTTGCTGGGGGGGAGTTATTACGAGCAGTACGTC. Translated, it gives CASRLLGGSYYEQYV.

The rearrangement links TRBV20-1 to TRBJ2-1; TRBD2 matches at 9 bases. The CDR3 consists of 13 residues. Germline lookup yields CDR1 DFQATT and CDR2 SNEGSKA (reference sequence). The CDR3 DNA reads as TGCAGCCCCGCGGGGGGGACCTACAATGAGCAGTTCTTC. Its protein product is CSPAGGTYNEQFF.

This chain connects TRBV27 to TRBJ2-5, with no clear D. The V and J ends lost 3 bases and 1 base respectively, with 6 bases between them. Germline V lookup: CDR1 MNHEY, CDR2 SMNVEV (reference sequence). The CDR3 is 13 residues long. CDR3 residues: CASSFDRQETQYF. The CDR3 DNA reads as TGTGCCAGCAGTTTTGATCGCCAAGAGACCCAGTACTTC.

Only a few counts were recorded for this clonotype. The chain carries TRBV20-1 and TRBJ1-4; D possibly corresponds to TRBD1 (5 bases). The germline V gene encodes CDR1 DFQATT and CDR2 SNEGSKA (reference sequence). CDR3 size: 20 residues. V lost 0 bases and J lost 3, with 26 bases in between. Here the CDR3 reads CSARDHADLYAGRANEKLFF. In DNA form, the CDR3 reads TGCAGTGCTAGAGATCATGCGGATCTCTACGCAGGGCGGGCTAATGAAAAACTGTTTTTT.

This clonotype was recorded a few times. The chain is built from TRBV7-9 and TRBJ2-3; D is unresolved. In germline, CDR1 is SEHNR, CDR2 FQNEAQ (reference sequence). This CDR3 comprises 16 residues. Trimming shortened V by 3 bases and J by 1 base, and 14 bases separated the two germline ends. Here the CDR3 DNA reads TGTGCCAGCAGCTTCGGACCTTCTTACGGCACAGATACGCAGTATTTT. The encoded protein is CASSFGPSYGTDTQYF.

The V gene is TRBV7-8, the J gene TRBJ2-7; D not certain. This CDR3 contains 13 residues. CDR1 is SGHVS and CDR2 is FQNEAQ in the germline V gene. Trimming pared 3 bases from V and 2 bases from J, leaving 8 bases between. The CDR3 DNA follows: TGTGCCAGCAGCTTCGCGTCCCCCTACGAGCAGTACGTC. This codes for CASSFASPYEQYV.

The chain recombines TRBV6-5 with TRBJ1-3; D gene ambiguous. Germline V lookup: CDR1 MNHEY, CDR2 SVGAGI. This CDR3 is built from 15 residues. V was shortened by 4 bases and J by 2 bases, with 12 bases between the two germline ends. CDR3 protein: CASSLVSSPGNTIYF. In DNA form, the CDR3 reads TGTGCCAGCAGTTTAGTATCGTCCCCTGGAAACACCATATATTTT.

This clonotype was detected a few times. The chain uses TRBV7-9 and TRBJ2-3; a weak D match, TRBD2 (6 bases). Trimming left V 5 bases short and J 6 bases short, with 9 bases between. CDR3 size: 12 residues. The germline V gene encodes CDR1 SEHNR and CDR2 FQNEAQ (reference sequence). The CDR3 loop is CASSGGGDTQYF. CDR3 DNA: TGTGCCAGCAGCGGTGGGGGGGATACGCAGTATTTT.

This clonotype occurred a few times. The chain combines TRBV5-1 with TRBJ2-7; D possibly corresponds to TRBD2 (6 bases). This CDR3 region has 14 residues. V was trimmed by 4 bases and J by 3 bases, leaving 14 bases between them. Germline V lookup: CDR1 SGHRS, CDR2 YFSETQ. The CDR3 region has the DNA TGCGCCAGCAGCACGGGAGCGAATGGCTACGAGCAGTACGTC. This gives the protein CASSTGANGYEQYV.

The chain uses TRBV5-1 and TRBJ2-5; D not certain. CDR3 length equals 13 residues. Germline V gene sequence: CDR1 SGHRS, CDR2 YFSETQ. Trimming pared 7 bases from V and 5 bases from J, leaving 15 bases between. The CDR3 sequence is CASRYLGEETQYF. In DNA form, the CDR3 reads TGCGCCAGCCGATATTTGGGCGAGGAGACCCAGTACTTC. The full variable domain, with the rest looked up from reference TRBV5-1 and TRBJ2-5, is KAGVTQTPRYLIKTRGQQVTLSCSPISGHRSVSWYQQTPGQGLQFLFEYFSETQRNKGNFPGRFSGRQFSNSRSEMNVSTLELGDSALYLCASRYLGEETQYFGPGTRLLVL.